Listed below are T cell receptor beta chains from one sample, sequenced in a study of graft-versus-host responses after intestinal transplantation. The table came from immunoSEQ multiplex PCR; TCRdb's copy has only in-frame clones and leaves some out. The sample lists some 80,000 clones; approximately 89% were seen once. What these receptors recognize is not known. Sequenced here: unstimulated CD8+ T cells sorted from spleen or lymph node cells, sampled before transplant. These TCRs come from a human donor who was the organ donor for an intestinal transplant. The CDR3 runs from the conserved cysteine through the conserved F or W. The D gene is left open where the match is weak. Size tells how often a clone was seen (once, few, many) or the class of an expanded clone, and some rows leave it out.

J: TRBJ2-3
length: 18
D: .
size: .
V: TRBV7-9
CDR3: CASSLDKQRLSNTDTQYF
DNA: TGTGCCAGCAGCTTAGACAAGCAGCGTCTCTCCAACACAGATACGCAGTATTTT

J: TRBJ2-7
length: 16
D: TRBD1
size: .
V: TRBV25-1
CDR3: CASSDPDRETSYEQYF
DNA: TGTGCCAGCAGTGACCCGGACAGGGAAACATCCTACGAGCAGTACTTC

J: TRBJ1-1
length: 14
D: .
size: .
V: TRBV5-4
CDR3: CASSSGWGNTEAFF
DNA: TGTGCCAGCAGCTCGGGTTGGGGGAACACTGAAGCTTTCTTT

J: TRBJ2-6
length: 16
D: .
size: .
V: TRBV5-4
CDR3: CASSLERLSGANVLTF
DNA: TGTGCCAGCAGCTTGGAACGTCTCTCTGGGGCCAACGTCCTGACTTTC

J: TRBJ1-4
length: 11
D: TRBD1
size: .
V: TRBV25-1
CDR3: CAYGDSKKLFF
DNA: TGTGCCTACGGGGACAGCAAAAAACTGTTTTTT

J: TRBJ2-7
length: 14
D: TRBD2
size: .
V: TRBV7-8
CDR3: CASSLARGGSEQYF
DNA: TGTGCCAGCAGCTTAGCCCGGGGGGGTTCCGAGCAGTACTTC

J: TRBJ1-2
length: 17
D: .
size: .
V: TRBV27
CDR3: CASSLYVGTATNYGYTF
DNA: TGTGCCAGCAGTTTATACGTCGGGACGGCCACTAACTATGGCTACACCTTC

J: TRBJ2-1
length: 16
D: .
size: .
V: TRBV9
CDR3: CASSDFGDSDYNEQFF
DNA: TGTGCCAGCAGCGATTTCGGGGATAGCGACTACAATGAGCAGTTCTTC

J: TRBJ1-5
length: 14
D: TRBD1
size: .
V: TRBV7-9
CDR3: CASSNEQGAEPQHF
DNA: TGTGCCAGCAGCAATGAACAGGGGGCGGAGCCCCAGCATTTT

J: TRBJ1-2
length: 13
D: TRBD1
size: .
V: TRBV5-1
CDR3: CASSSGTGSGYTF
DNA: TGCGCCAGCAGCTCCGGGACAGGTAGTGGCTACACCTTC

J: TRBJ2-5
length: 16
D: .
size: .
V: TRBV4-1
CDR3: CASSQGLVASGETQYF
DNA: TGCGCCAGCAGCCAAGGACTAGTAGCGTCGGGAGAGACCCAGTACTTC

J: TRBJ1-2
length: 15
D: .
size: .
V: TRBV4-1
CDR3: CASSQDFSAGEGYTF
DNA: TGCGCCAGCAGCCAAGATTTCTCTGCAGGCGAGGGCTACACCTTC

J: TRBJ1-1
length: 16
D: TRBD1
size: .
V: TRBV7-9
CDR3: CASSQPQQGIYTEAFF
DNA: TGTGCCAGCAGCCAACCTCAACAGGGGATTTACACTGAAGCTTTCTTT

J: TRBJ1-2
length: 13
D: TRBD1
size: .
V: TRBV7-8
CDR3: CASSPGQVYGYTF
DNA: TGTGCCAGCAGCCCGGGACAGGTCTATGGCTACACCTTC

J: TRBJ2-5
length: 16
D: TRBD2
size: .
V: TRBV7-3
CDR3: CASSLGLAGFQETQYF
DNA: TGTGCCAGCAGCTTGGGACTAGCGGGATTTCAAGAGACCCAGTACTTC

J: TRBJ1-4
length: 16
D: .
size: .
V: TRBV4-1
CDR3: CASSHHHDSANEKLFF
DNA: TGCGCCAGCAGCCATCATCATGACTCGGCGAATGAAAAACTGTTTTTT

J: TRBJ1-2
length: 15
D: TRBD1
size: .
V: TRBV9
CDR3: CASSVSGGPNYGYTF
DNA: TGTGCCAGCAGCGTGTCAGGGGGCCCAAACTATGGCTACACCTTC

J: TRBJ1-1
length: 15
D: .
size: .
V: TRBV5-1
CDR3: CASSSGREINTEAFF
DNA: TGCGCCAGCAGCTCGGGACGGGAAATAAACACTGAAGCTTTCTTT

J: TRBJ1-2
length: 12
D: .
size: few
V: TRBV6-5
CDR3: CASSYGAGGYTF
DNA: TGTGCCAGCAGTTACGGGGCAGGGGGCTACACCTTC

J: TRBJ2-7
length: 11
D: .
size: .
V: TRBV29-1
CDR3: CSARAGYEQYF
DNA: TGCAGCGCCAGAGCAGGGTACGAGCAGTACTTC

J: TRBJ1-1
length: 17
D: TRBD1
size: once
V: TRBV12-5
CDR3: CASGFSAAGTENTEAFF
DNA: TGTGCTAGTGGTTTCTCTGCAGCCGGGACAGAGAACACTGAAGCTTTCTTT

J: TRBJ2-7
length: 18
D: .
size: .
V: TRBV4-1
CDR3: CASSQDSNVGQRTYEQYF
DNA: TGCGCCAGCAGCCAAGATAGTAATGTCGGCCAGCGGACCTACGAGCAGTACTTC

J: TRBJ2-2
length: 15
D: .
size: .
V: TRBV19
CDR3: CASSIGPINTGELFF
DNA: TGTGCCAGTAGTATAGGACCGATCAACACCGGGGAGCTGTTTTTT

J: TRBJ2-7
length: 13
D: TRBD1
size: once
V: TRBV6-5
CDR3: CASSRDRGHEQYF
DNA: TGTGCCAGCAGCCGGGACAGGGGACACGAGCAGTACTTC

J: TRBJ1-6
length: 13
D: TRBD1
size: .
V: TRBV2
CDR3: CASRGTGRSPLHF
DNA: TGTGCCAGCAGGGGGACAGGCCGTTCACCCCTCCACTTT

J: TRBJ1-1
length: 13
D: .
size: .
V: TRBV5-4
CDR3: CASSSDSNTEAFF
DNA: TGTGCCAGCAGCTCTGACAGTAACACTGAAGCTTTCTTT

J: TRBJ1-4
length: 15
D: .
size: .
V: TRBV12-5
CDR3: CASGLDRRANEKLFF
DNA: TGTGCTAGTGGTTTGGACAGGCGCGCTAATGAAAAACTGTTTTTT

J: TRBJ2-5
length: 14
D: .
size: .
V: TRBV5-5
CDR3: CASSFFNSQETQYF
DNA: TGTGCCAGCAGCTTCTTCAACAGCCAAGAGACCCAGTACTTC

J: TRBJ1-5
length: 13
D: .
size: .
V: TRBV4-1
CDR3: CASSQSQGRSQHF
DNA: TGCGCCAGCAGCCAAAGTCAGGGAAGGTCCCAGCATTTT

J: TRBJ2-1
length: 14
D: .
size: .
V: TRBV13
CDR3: CASSQAASGDEQFF
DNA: TGTGCCAGCAGTCAAGCAGCGTCTGGCGATGAGCAGTTCTTC

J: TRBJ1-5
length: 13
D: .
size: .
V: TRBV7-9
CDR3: CASSSQVDQPQHF
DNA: TGTGCCAGCAGCTCACAGGTAGATCAGCCCCAGCATTTT

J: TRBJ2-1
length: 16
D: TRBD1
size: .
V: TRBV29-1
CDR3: CSVDGGGTGGAEEQFF
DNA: TGCAGCGTTGATGGAGGCGGGACAGGGGGCGCAGAGGAGCAGTTCTTC

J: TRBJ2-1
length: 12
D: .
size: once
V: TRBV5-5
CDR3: CASSTSGGKQFF
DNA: TGTGCCAGCAGCACCTCGGGGGGCAAGCAGTTCTTC